This paragraph reports one T cell receptor (beta chain). Libraries were prepared by immunoSEQ multiplex PCR; TCRdb keeps only in-frame clonotypes and omits some of them. The sample shows 30,000 to 40,000 clones, 80% to 95% of them seen only once. This sample stems from a study of PD-L1 blockade in urothelial cancer. The germline V gene has CDR1 SEHNR and CDR2 FQNEAQ (reference sequence). The trim removed 4 bases at V and 7 bases at J, leaving 10 bases unmatched. The CDR3 has 16 residues. Specimen: PBMCs, collected around atezolizumab (anti-PD-L1) treatment. The chain couples TRBV7-9 to TRBJ2-1; 10 nucleotides align to TRBD2. This receptor was taken from a man between 65 and 85 years old with urothelial cancer. The CDR3 reads CASSYSAGGPGNEQFF. CDR3 DNA: TGTGCCAGCAGCTACTCAGCGGGAGGGCCCGGGAATGAGCAGTTCTTC.